These T cell receptor beta chains were read from a single sample in a study of PD-1 blockade in classical Hodgkin lymphoma. Assay used: immunoSEQ multiplex PCR; TCRdb lists only in-frame clones, some missing. The sample lists about 40,000 clones, about two thirds occurring once. Specimen: peripheral blood mononuclear cells (PBMCs), collected at baseline. The receptors were gathered from a human donor with classical Hodgkin lymphoma. The CDR3 runs from the conserved cysteine through the conserved F or W. A D gene is named only where the DNA matches it firmly. Part of the rows lack a size; the others show once, few, many or a class for expanded clones.

v_call	d_call	j_call	clone_size	cdr3_nt	cdr3_aa
TRBV6-5	TRBD2	TRBJ2-5	.	TGTGCCAGCAGTTATATAGCGGGGGACGAAGAGACCCAGTACTTC	CASSYIAGDEETQYF
TRBV4-3	.	TRBJ2-1	.	TGCGCCAGCAGCCAAGATCCGGGATTGGTCAATGAGCAGTTCTTC	CASSQDPGLVNEQFF
TRBV28	.	TRBJ1-5	.	TGTGCCAGCAGTTTATGGGGCAATCAGCCCCAGCATTTT	CASSLWGNQPQHF
TRBV6-5	.	TRBJ1-2	.	TGTGCCAGCAGAAATGCGCGGAGAAATGGCTACACCTTC	CASRNARRNGYTF
TRBV9	TRBD2	TRBJ2-1	.	TGTGCCAGCAGCGTATACCAAACGGGGGCTAGCGGGGGTTACTATGAGCAGTTCTTC	CASSVYQTGASGGYYEQFF
TRBV5-1	.	TRBJ2-1	.	TGCGCCAGCAGCTCAGGGCTCGAGCAGTTCTTC	CASSSGLEQFF
TRBV5-5	.	TRBJ1-4	.	TGTGCCAGCAGCTTGGACCTTAATGAAAAACTGTTTTTT	CASSLDLNEKLFF
TRBV7-9	TRBD1	TRBJ1-2	once	TGTGCCAGCAGCTTCACAGGGGACTATGGCTACACCTTC	CASSFTGDYGYTF
TRBV6-6	TRBD2	TRBJ2-2	.	TGTGCCAGCGGTCATAGCGGGGGGAACACCGGGGAGCTGTTTTTT	CASGHSGGNTGELFF
TRBV19	.	TRBJ1-1	.	TGTGCCAGTAGTATTGGGGAGGGGATCCCCCCCACTGAAGCTTTCTTT	CASSIGEGIPPTEAFF
TRBV7-2	.	TRBJ1-5	.	TGTGCCAGCAGCTTAGAGGCCCGACGCAATCAGCCCCAGCATTTT	CASSLEARRNQPQHF
TRBV7-3	.	TRBJ2-3	.	TGTGCCAGCAGCTTGGCGGCCACAGATACGCAGTATTTT	CASSLAATDTQYF
TRBV19	.	TRBJ1-1	.	TGTGCCACCCGGACAAGCACTGAAGCTTTCTTT	CATRTSTEAFF
TRBV9	.	TRBJ2-7	.	TGTGCCAGCAGCGTAGGGGTAGGAAACCTGGCCTACGAGCAGTACTTC	CASSVGVGNLAYEQYF
TRBV4-2	.	TRBJ1-1	.	TGTGCCAGCAGCCAAGAAACAATGAACACTGAAGCTTTCTTT	CASSQETMNTEAFF
TRBV2	.	TRBJ2-6	once	TGTGCCAGCAGTGAGGGGTTGAGCTCTGGGGCCAACGTCCTGACTTTC	CASSEGLSSGANVLTF
TRBV5-1	.	TRBJ2-4	.	TGCGCCAGCAGCTTGGTCCCCAAGGGGGCCAAAAACATTCAGTACTTC	CASSLVPKGAKNIQYF
TRBV28	TRBD1	TRBJ1-2	.	TGTGCCAGCAGTTTAGACAGGGTCAAGCATGGCTACACCTTC	CASSLDRVKHGYTF
TRBV18	.	TRBJ1-4	.	TGTGCCAGCTCACGTTGGGGGATGACAGCAACTAATGAAAAACTGTTTTTT	CASSRWGMTATNEKLFF
TRBV6-6	TRBD2	TRBJ2-1	.	TGTGCCAGCGCGGGAGGGTGGGTCGGTGAGCAGTTCTTC	CASAGGWVGEQFF
TRBV9	.	TRBJ1-3	.	TGTGCCAGCAGCTCCGTGGGCCGACAGTCGGTGGGAGGCACCATATATTTT	CASSSVGRQSVGGTIYF
TRBV7-7	TRBD1	TRBJ2-3	.	TGTGCTAGCAGCTTAGGAGACAGGGCTGGTACGCAGTATTTT	CASSLGDRAGTQYF
TRBV25-1	.	TRBJ1-4	.	TGTGCCAGCAACCGGGCGGAAAATGAAAAACTGTTTTTT	CASNRAENEKLFF
TRBV7-6	.	TRBJ2-5	few	TGTGCCAGCAGCTTAGGAGGGGCGCGGGAGACCCAGTACTTC	CASSLGGARETQYF
TRBV4-3	.	TRBJ2-1	.	TGCGCCAGCAGCCAAGATGATGCTGTTGGGGACTACAATGAGCAGTTCTTC	CASSQDDAVGDYNEQFF
TRBV6-5	TRBD2	TRBJ2-3	.	TGTGCCAGCAGTTTGCTAGCGGAGGGCACAGATACGCAGTATTTT	CASSLLAEGTDTQYF
TRBV19	.	TRBJ2-1	once	TGTGCCAGTAGTATTCTAGGGAACCCCTACAATGAGCAGTTCTTC	CASSILGNPYNEQFF
TRBV6-6	.	TRBJ2-1	.	TGTGCCAGCAGTTACTCCACGGTAAATGAGCAGTTCTTC	CASSYSTVNEQFF
TRBV18	.	TRBJ1-4	.	TGTGCCAGCTCACCTCTAGACGGAGAAAAACTGTTTTTT	CASSPLDGEKLFF
TRBV27	.	TRBJ2-1	.	TGTGCCAGCAGTCTCTCACAAGGGTACTCCTACAATGAGCAGTTCTTC	CASSLSQGYSYNEQFF
TRBV11-2	.	TRBJ1-4	.	TGTGCCAGCAGGAACCGGGCCATCGGTGAAAAACTGTTTTTT	CASRNRAIGEKLFF